Listed here are 8 T cell receptor beta chains from one sample, sequenced in a study of cytomegalovirus exposure and HLA in healthy donors. The protocol was immunoSEQ multiplex PCR, while the TCRdb copy is restricted to in-frame clones and leaves out a portion. The sample includes 120,000 or so clones, roughly 86% of them seen just once. The sample comprised PBMCs. The receptor source for this set is a man under 40 in good health and CMV-seronegative.

The V gene is TRBV27, the J gene TRBJ2-5; no clear D. Germline V gene lookup returns CDR1 MNHEY and CDR2 SMNVEV (reference sequence). The CDR3 loop spans 16 amino acids. Trimming removed 0 bases from V and 1 base from J, with 12 bases in between. The CDR3: CASSLSHRSIQETQYF. The CDR3 nucleotides are TGTGCCAGCAGTTTATCGCACAGATCAATCCAAGAGACCCAGTACTTC.

This clone has only a few counts. The genes are TRBV30 and TRBJ1-1; no firm D call. The CDR3 totals 11 residues. Germline values: CDR1 GTSNPN, CDR2 SVGIG (reference sequence). Between the trimmed V and J ends, which lost 2 bases and 7 bases, there was a span of 8 bases. For the CDR3, the DNA is TGTGCCTGGAGTTCGCGGATTGAAGCTTTCTTT. Translating gives CAWSSRIEAFF.

The V and J genes are TRBV30 and TRBJ1-3; 7 bases agree with TRBD1. Unmatched junction bases numbered 5, after V lost 3 bases and J lost 0 bases. The CDR3 spans 15 residues. Germline V CDR1 and CDR2: GTSNPN, SVGIG (reference sequence). CDR3 region: CAWSTGQNSGNTIYF. CDR3 coding DNA: TGTGCCTGGAGCACGGGACAGAACTCTGGAAACACCATATATTTT.

The chain joins TRBV5-6 to TRBJ1-2; D unresolved. The length of the CDR3 is 12 residues. The V and J ends lost 2 bases and 8 bases respectively, with 10 bases between them. Germline loops: CDR1 SGHDT, CDR2 YYEEEE. The CDR3 here is CASSFMGGGYTF. In nucleotides, the CDR3 is TGTGCCAGCAGCTTCATGGGCGGGGGCTACACCTTC.

V usage is TRBV25-1 and J usage is TRBJ1-2; TRBD1 aligns across 8 bases. The CDR3 runs to 14 residues. Germline V CDR1 and CDR2: MGHDK, SYGVNS. V shed 4 bases and J 8 bases; nucleotides not matched to a gene: 9. The CDR3 sequence: CASSGTGFSSGYTF. As DNA, the CDR3 is TGTGCCAGCAGTGGGACAGGGTTTAGCTCAGGCTACACCTTC.

This rearrangement joins TRBV7-2 to TRBJ1-3, with TRBD1 matching over 8 bases. J was trimmed by 0 bases and V by 6 bases; bases with no gene match: 4. The CDR3 is 15 residues long. Germline CDR1 SGHTA, CDR2 FQGNSA. The CDR3 spells CASRGGTGSGNTIYF. The CDR3 DNA reads TGTGCCAGCAGAGGAGGGACAGGCTCTGGAAACACCATATATTTT. Based on the CDR3 plus reference TRBV7-2 and TRBJ1-3, the full variable domain is GAGVSQSPSNKVTEKGKDVELRCDPISGHTALYWYRQSLGQGLEFLIYFQGNSAPDKSGLPSDRFSAERTGGSVSTLTIQRTQQEDSAVYLCASRGGTGSGNTIYFGEGSWLTVV.

V usage is TRBV5-1 and J usage is TRBJ2-7; a possible D gene is TRBD2 (6 bases). Germline CDR1 and CDR2: SGHRS and YFSETQ. The CDR3 consists of 14 residues. The V gene lost 0 bases and the J gene lost 3 bases, with 10 bases spanning the gap. The CDR3 is CASSLGRGFYEQYF. CDR3 DNA sequence: TGCGCCAGCAGCTTGGGGAGGGGTTTCTACGAGCAGTACTTC. Drawing the rest from reference TRBV5-1 and TRBJ2-7, the complete variable domain is KAGVTQTPRYLIKTRGQQVTLSCSPISGHRSVSWYQQTPGQGLQFLFEYFSETQRNKGNFPGRFSGRQFSNSRSEMNVSTLELGDSALYLCASSLGRGFYEQYFGPGTRLTVT.

The chain uses TRBV15 and TRBJ2-5; the match to TRBD1 covers 10 bases. The CDR3 covers 15 residues. J was trimmed by 4 bases and V by 4 bases; bases with no gene match: 6. Germline V CDR1 and CDR2: LNHNV, YYDKDF (reference sequence). DNA for the CDR3: TGTGCCACCAGCACTTCGACAGGGGGCAGAGAGACCCAGTACTTC. Its protein is CATSTSTGGRETQYF. The whole variable domain, filled in from reference TRBV15 and TRBJ2-5, reads DAMVIQNPRYQVTQFGKPVTLSCSQTLNHNVMYWYQQKSSQAPKLLFHYYDKDFNNEADTPDNFQSRRPNTSFCFLDIRSPGLGDTAMYLCATSTSTGGRETQYFGPGTRLLVL.